This T cell receptor beta chain was obtained from a study of cytomegalovirus exposure and HLA in healthy donors. This CDR3 is built from 15 residues. Germline CDR1 reads SGHRS; CDR2 reads YFSETQ. The junction had 2 bases not matched to a gene; V was cut back by 1 base and J by 0 bases. Study-level points and caveats: Certain indistinguishable V segments, among them TRBV6-2 and TRBV6-3, were excluded. Previously analyzed data showed that most TCR beta V segments were productive at a frequency of about 87% or about 30%. A later analysis found most CMV-associated TCR beta chains apparently HLA-restricted.

In the case of this clone: Its antigen is still unknown.

The PCR ran on 60 Vbeta and 13 Jbeta primers. Generated by immunoSEQ multiplex PCR, the TCRdb table keeps only in-frame clones and is missing some. This table has 69,000 or so clones, 76% appearing once. The clonotype originates from a man younger than 30 in good health and CMV-seronegative. Sequences were obtained from PBMCs. V gene TRBV5-1 combines with J gene TRBJ2-3; 7 nucleotides align to TRBD2. CDR3 DNA: TGCGCCAGCAGCTTGACTAGCGCTAGCACAGATACGCAGTATTTT. Amino acids: CASSLTSASTDTQYF.